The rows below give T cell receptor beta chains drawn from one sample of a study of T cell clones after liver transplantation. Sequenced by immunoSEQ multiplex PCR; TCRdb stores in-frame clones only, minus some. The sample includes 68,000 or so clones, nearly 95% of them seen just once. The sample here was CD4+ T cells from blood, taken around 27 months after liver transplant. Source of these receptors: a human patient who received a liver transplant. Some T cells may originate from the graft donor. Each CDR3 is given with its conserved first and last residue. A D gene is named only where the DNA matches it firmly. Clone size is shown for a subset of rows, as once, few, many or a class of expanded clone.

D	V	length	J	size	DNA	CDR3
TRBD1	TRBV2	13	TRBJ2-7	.	TGTGCCAGCAACGGACAGGGGTTAAGCGAGCAGTACTTC	CASNGQGLSEQYF
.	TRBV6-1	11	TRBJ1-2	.	TGTGCCAGCAGTGGGACAGACGGCTACACCTTC	CASSGTDGYTF
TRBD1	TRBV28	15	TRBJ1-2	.	TGTGCCAGCAGTCCCCCGACAGGGCTGGACTATGGCTACACCTTC	CASSPPTGLDYGYTF
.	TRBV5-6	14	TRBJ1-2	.	TGTGCCAGCAGCTTGGGGACAAATAACTATGGCTACACCTTC	CASSLGTNNYGYTF
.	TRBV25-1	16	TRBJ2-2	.	TGTGCCAGCAGTGGAAGAGGTCAGGGGGGGACCGGGGAGCTGTTTTTT	CASSGRGQGGTGELFF
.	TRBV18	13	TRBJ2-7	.	TGTGCCAGCTCACCAGGGGCGCGCCGCGAGCAGTACTTC	CASSPGARREQYF
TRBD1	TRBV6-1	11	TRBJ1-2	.	TGTGCCAGCAGTGTTGGGACAGGGTACACCTTC	CASSVGTGYTF
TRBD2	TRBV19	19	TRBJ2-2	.	TGTGCCAGTAGTATAGAGGTAACTAGCGGGAGGCTAAACACCGGGGAGCTGTTTTTT	CASSIEVTSGRLNTGELFF
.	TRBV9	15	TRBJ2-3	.	TGTGCCAGCAGCCCGTTCCCGGCCGCCACAGATACGCAGTATTTT	CASSPFPAATDTQYF
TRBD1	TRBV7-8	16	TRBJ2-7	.	TGTGCCAGCAGCTCAAAACGGACAGGGATCTCCTACGAGCAGTACTTC	CASSSKRTGISYEQYF
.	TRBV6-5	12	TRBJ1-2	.	TGTGCCAGCAGTTCGACAGGTGTGGGCTACACCTTC	CASSSTGVGYTF
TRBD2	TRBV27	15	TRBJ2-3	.	TGTGCCAGCAGTTCACGTAGCGGGAGCGCGGATACGCAGTATTTT	CASSSRSGSADTQYF
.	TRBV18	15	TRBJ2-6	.	TGTGCCAGCTCACCGGGAAGTCCTGGGGCCAACGTCCTGACTTTC	CASSPGSPGANVLTF
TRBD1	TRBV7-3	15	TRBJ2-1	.	TGTGCCAGCAGCTCGACAGGGCCTAGCTACAATGAGCAGTTCTTC	CASSSTGPSYNEQFF
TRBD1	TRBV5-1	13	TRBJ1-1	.	TGCGCCAGCAGCTTAGACAGGGCCACTGAAGCTTTCTTT	CASSLDRATEAFF
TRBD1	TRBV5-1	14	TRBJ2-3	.	TGCGCCAGCAGCGACGGACAGGGGTTTGATACGCAGTATTTT	CASSDGQGFDTQYF
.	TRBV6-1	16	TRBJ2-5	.	TGTGCCAGCAGTGTAATGGAGGGCAGGGCGACACTGACCCAGTACTTC	CASSVMEGRATLTQYF
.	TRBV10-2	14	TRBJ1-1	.	TGCGCCAGCAGCCTTGCGGGGTCGGACACTGAAGCTTTCTTT	CASSLAGSDTEAFF
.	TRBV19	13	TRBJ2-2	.	TGTGCCAGTTTCTCCCGTGACACCGGGGAGCTGTTTTTT	CASFSRDTGELFF
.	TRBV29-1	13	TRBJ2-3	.	TGCAGCGTCCGCCCGCCGAGTACAGATACGCAGTATTTT	CSVRPPSTDTQYF
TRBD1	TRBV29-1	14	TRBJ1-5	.	TGCAGCGTAGCGGCTGACAGGGATTTACAGCCCCAGCATTTT	CSVAADRDLQPQHF
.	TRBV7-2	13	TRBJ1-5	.	TGTGCCAGCAGCTTAGCGGGTGGTCAGCCCCAGCATTTT	CASSLAGGQPQHF
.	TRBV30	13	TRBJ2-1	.	TGTGCCTGGAGTGACCCCCGGGGCGGTGAGCAGTTCTTC	CAWSDPRGGEQFF
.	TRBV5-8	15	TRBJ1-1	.	TGTGCCAGCAGCTTAACCAACCAGACCCCACAAGGAGCTTTCTTT	CASSLTNQTPQGAFF
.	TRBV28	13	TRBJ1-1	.	TGTGCCAGCAGTCAAACTAGTTACACTGAAGCTTTCTTT	CASSQTSYTEAFF
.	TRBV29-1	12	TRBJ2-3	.	TGCAGCGTCGAAACTAGCACAGATACGCAGTATTTT	CSVETSTDTQYF
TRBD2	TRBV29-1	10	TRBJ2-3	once	TGCAGCGTGGGGGGGGATACGCAGTATTTT	CSVGGDTQYF
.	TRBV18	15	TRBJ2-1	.	TGTGCCAGCTCACCACGGGCGGGATCCTACAATGAGCAGTTCTTC	CASSPRAGSYNEQFF
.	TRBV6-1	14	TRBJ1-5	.	TGTGCCAGCAGTGACGGGATTTTCAATCAGCCCCAGCATTTT	CASSDGIFNQPQHF
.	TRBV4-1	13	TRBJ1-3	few	TGCGCCAGCAGCCAAGTCAGTGGAAACACCATATATTTT	CASSQVSGNTIYF
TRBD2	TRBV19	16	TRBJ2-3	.	TGTGCCAGTAGTATAGGCGGGAGGCGGCAGACAGATACGCAGTATTTT	CASSIGGRRQTDTQYF
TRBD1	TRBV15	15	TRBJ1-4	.	TGTGCCACCAGCATACCGACAGGGGGAAATGAAAAACTGTTTTTT	CATSIPTGGNEKLFF
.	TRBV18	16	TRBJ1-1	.	TGTGCCAGCTCACGCAACATAGACCCAATGAACACTGAAGCTTTCTTT	CASSRNIDPMNTEAFF
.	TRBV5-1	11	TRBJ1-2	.	TGCGCCAGCAGCCGGGACTATGGCTACACCTTC	CASSRDYGYTF
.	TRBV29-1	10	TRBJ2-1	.	TGCAGCGTCATAGGAAGTGAGCAGTTCTTC	CSVIGSEQFF
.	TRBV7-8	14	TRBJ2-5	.	TGTGCCAGCAGCTTAGGTCGGCTTCAAGAGACCCAGTACTTC	CASSLGRLQETQYF
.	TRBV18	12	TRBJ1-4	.	TGTGCCAGCTCACCGACCAATGAAAAACTGTTTTTT	CASSPTNEKLFF
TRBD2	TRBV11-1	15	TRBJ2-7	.	TGTGCCAGCAGCTTAGGACTAGCGGGAGGCTACGAGCAGTACTTC	CASSLGLAGGYEQYF
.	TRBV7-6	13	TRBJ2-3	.	TGTGCCAGCAGCTTAGCGGTTGGCAATACGCAGTATTTT	CASSLAVGNTQYF
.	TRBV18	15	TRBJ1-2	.	TGTGCCAGCTCACCAGAGGGGATTCATAACTATGGCTACACCTTC	CASSPEGIHNYGYTF
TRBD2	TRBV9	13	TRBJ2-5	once	TGTGCCAGCAGCCCAGCGGGAGGAGAGACCCAGTACTTC	CASSPAGGETQYF
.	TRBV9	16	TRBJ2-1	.	TGTGCCAGCAGCCCTGACGTGGCGCAGGCTAGGAGTGAGCAGTTCTTC	CASSPDVAQARSEQFF